These 30 T cell receptor beta chains came from one sample sequenced in a study of blood T cell repertoires in COVID-19. Assay used: immunoSEQ multiplex PCR; TCRdb lists only in-frame clones, some missing. The table includes 47,000 or so clones, around 82% detected once. Sequenced material: peripheral blood. The receptors derive from a woman aged 55-75 years with acute or convalescent COVID-19.

The rearrangement joins TRBV12-3 or TRBV12-4 to TRBJ2-1, with D hard to call. Trimming cost V 6 bases and J 4 bases, with 7 bases left between them. There are 12 residues in the CDR3. This CDR3 is CASSMRYNEQFF. The DNA for the CDR3 is TGTGCCAGCAGCATGAGATACAATGAGCAGTTCTTC.

V and J are TRBV12-3 or TRBV12-4 and TRBJ1-2; D is undetermined. With 6 bases removed from V and 6 bases from J, the gap between germline ends came to 11 bases. The CDR3 consists of 12 residues. CDR3 in amino acids: CASREGLNGYTF. The CDR3 nucleotides read TGTGCCAGCAGGGAAGGACTGAATGGCTACACCTTC.

V is TRBV15 and J is TRBJ2-2, with 7 bases lining up with TRBD1. There are 16 residues in the CDR3. V was pared by 5 bases and J by 2 bases, with 8 bases of the junction left unmatched. Germline assignment: CDR1 LNHNV and CDR2 YYDKDF (reference sequence). For the CDR3, the DNA is TGTGCCACCAGCGGCCTTTACAGGGGCAACACCGGGGAGCTGTTTTTT. The encoded protein is CATSGLYRGNTGELFF.

V gene TRBV18 combines with J gene TRBJ1-5; D is undetermined. This CDR3 is 16 amino acids long. The V end was cut by 3 bases, the J end by 1 base, with 13 bases between. The germline V gene has CDR1 KGHSH and CDR2 LQKENI. This chain's CDR3 is CASSPWGGSSNQPQHF. The CDR3 nucleotides read TGTGCCAGCTCACCTTGGGGAGGGTCAAGCAATCAGCCCCAGCATTTT.

The chain is built from TRBV19 and TRBJ1-2; TRBD1 agrees at 10 bases. After removal of 5 bases from V and 3 bases from J, the junction contained 6 bases not matched to a gene. CDR1 is LNHDA and CDR2 is SQIVND in the germline V gene (reference sequence). The CDR3 extends over 15 amino acids. The DNA of the CDR3 is TGTGCCAGTAGTTCACGGACAGGGGGACACTATGGCTACACCTTC. It encodes CASSSRTGGHYGYTF.

J is TRBJ2-1 and V is TRBV10-2, with D perhaps matching TRBD1 (5 bases). Trimming removed 2 bases at V and 13 bases at J, with 9 bases between. Germline V CDR1 and CDR2: WSHSY, SAAADI. The CDR3 runs 11 residues. Written as DNA, the CDR3 is TGCGCCAGCAGTGAGCAGGGCCAACAGTTCTTC. Its protein is CASSEQGQQFF.

The chain has TRBV5-6 and TRBJ1-5; 7 positions match TRBD1. The V and J ends lost 4 bases and 3 bases, in that order; junction bases with no gene match: 10. The CDR3 contains 16 residues. Germline CDR1 is SGHDT and CDR2 is YYEEEE. The CDR3 nucleotides are TGTGCCAGCAGCCTATACCAGGGGGACCTCAATCAGCCCCAGCATTTT. It translates to CASSLYQGDLNQPQHF.

V usage is TRBV11-2 and J usage is TRBJ1-1; 7 bases align to TRBD1. Germline CDR1 is SGHAT and CDR2 is FQNNGV. Trimming took 7 bases from V and 7 from J; bases not matched to a gene: 9. The CDR3 spans 13 residues. The CDR3 sequence: CASTGGLYGEAFF. CDR3 DNA: TGTGCCAGCACAGGGGGATTATATGGTGAAGCTTTCTTT.

The rearrangement uses TRBV15 and TRBJ2-1; TRBD1 might be the D (6 bases). CDR3 length: 16 residues. CDR1 and CDR2 (germline): LNHNV, YYDKDF (reference sequence). V was cut by 3 bases and J by 2 bases, with 14 bases left in between. CDR3 DNA: TGTGCCACCAGCAGGAAGACAGGTCCGGCCTACAATGAGCAGTTCTTC. Amino acids: CATSRKTGPAYNEQFF.

The V call is TRBV6-6, the J call TRBJ1-6; D unresolved. Germline-derived CDR1 and CDR2 are MNHNY and SVGAGI (reference sequence). CDR3 length: 14 residues. Trimming cost V 0 bases and J 7 bases, with 7 bases left between them. The CDR3: CASSYSEGNSPLHF. The CDR3 DNA follows: TGTGCCAGCAGTTACTCAGAGGGAAATTCACCCCTCCACTTT.

The chain combines TRBV9 with TRBJ2-1, with TRBD1 matching over 10 bases. Germline V lookup: CDR1 SGDLS, CDR2 YYNGEE. The length of the CDR3 is 19 residues. With 2 bases clipped from V and 0 bases from J, the junction kept 11 bases outside the gene matches. The CDR3 here is CASSVGQGFGSGSYNEQFF. CDR3 coding DNA: TGTGCCAGCAGCGTGGGACAGGGGTTCGGTAGTGGCTCCTACAATGAGCAGTTCTTC.

The CDR3 reads CASSRNGGSDTQYF. The CDR3 nucleotides are TGTGCCAGCAGCCGAAACGGGGGATCAGATACGCAGTATTTT. This chain links TRBV6-4 with TRBJ2-3, with a possible D match to TRBD2 (6 bases). The CDR3 covers 14 residues. Germline V gene lookup returns CDR1 MRHNA and CDR2 SNTAGT. V was trimmed by 6 bases and J by 4 bases, leaving 14 bases between them.

This chain joins TRBV12-3 or TRBV12-4 and TRBJ1-5, with D perhaps TRBD1 (5 bases). The CDR3 consists of 11 residues. Between the trimmed V and J ends, which lost 5 bases and 9 bases, there was a span of 8 bases. The CDR3 DNA reads TGTGCCAGCAGTGACGGGGGGCCCCAGCATTTT. Protein product: CASSDGGPQHF.

This clone has more than one count but fewer than ten. The chain uses TRBV28 and TRBJ1-6; D gene unclear. V was cut by 6 bases and J by 0 bases, with 12 bases left in between. CDR3 size: 16 residues. Germline CDR1 reads MDHEN; CDR2 reads SYDVKM. The CDR3 sequence is CASSPRSSSYNSPLHF. The DNA for the CDR3 is TGTGCCAGCAGCCCGCGTTCGAGCTCCTATAATTCACCCCTCCACTTT.

Only one count was recorded for this clone. The V and J genes are TRBV2 and TRBJ1-2; D remains unclear. CDR1 and CDR2 (germline): SNHLY, FYNNEI. The ends were cut back, 7 bases at V and 3 bases at J, with 12 bases in the middle. The CDR3 is made up of 13 amino acids. Written as DNA, the CDR3 is TGTGCCAGCACCGGGTTTGAAGACTATGGCTACACCTTC. It is translated as CASTGFEDYGYTF.

The chain links TRBV10-3 to TRBJ2-3, with a weak D call TRBD2 (6 bases). CDR1 is ENHRY, CDR2 SYGVKD, per germline. The CDR3 covers 12 residues. Trimming took off 8 bases at V and 0 bases at J, with 6 bases between the two ends. CDR3 sequence: CAIRGSTDTQYF. CDR3 nucleotide sequence: TGTGCCATCCGGGGGAGCACAGATACGCAGTATTTT.

V gene TRBV6-6 combines with J gene TRBJ1-1, with a possible D match to TRBD1 (6 bases). The V end was cut by 7 bases, the J end by 0 bases, with 15 bases between. Per the germline V gene, CDR1 is MNHNY and CDR2 is SVGAGI (reference sequence). The CDR3 spans 15 residues. The CDR3 here is CASKDPGQMNTEAFF. CDR3 DNA sequence: TGTGCCAGCAAAGATCCGGGACAAATGAACACTGAAGCTTTCTTT.

The V and J genes are TRBV28 and TRBJ2-5, with D perhaps matching TRBD1 (7 bases). The V and J ends lost 2 bases and 7 bases respectively, with 17 bases between them. CDR1 is MDHEN and CDR2 is SYDVKM in the germline V gene. This CDR3 comprises 15 residues. This CDR3 is CASSLKGAGGRTQYF. CDR3 DNA: TGTGCCAGCAGTTTAAAGGGGGCAGGGGGGCGGACCCAGTACTTC.

This clone was observed a single time. The CDR3 bases are TGTGCCAGCGTTTTTTCCTCAGGGACTGAAGCTTTCTTT. Its translation is CASVFSSGTEAFF. The J gene is TRBJ1-1, the V gene TRBV6-5, with D tentatively TRBD1 (5 bases). The V and J ends lost 8 bases and 5 bases respectively, with 15 bases between them. Germline-derived CDR1 and CDR2 are MNHEY and SVGAGI. The CDR3 is made up of 13 amino acids.

V usage is TRBV7-3 and J usage is TRBJ1-5, with 7 bases that match TRBD1. Unmatched junction bases numbered 8, after V lost 0 bases and J lost 0 bases. Germline V gene data show CDR1 as SGHTA and CDR2 as FQGTGA. CDR3 length: 18 residues. The chain's CDR3 is CASSLTRDRDTSNQPQHF. The CDR3 DNA reads TGTGCCAGCAGCTTAACGAGAGACAGGGATACTAGCAATCAGCCCCAGCATTTT.

The V gene is TRBV28, the J gene TRBJ1-3; TRBD1 aligns across 7 bases. This CDR3 contains 14 residues. The J segment lost 4 bases and the V segment lost 3 bases, leaving 3 bases of the junction unmatched. CDR1 and CDR2 from the germline V gene are MDHEN and SYDVKM. The CDR3 DNA sequence: TGTGCCAGCAGTTTTTTACAGGGGGGAAACACCATATATTTT. It yields the protein CASSFLQGGNTIYF. The whole variable domain, remainder taken from reference TRBV28 and TRBJ1-3, is DVKVTQSSRYLVKRTGEKVFLECVQDMDHENMFWYRQDPGLGLRLIYFSYDVKMKEKGDIPEGYSVSREKKERFSLILESASTNQTSMYLCASSFLQGGNTIYFGEGSWLTVV.

This chain links TRBV19 with TRBJ1-2, with D hard to call. CDR3 length: 13 amino acids. Germline V gene lookup returns CDR1 LNHDA and CDR2 SQIVND (reference sequence). V was trimmed by 10 bases and J by 2 bases, leaving 14 bases between them. CDR3 bases: TGTGCCACCGTTGGGTACAGAAACTATGGCTACACCTTC. This sequence encodes CATVGYRNYGYTF.

This clone was seen only once. The chain recombines TRBV7-2 with TRBJ1-2; D not certain. Trimming took off 1 base at V and 2 bases at J, with 5 bases between the two ends. Germline assignment: CDR1 SGHTA and CDR2 FQGNSA. The CDR3 extends over 13 amino acids. CDR3 nucleotide sequence: TGTGCCAGCAGCTTAGACAGCAACTATGGCTACACCTTC. This sequence encodes CASSLDSNYGYTF.

This sequence joins TRBV18 and TRBJ2-3; the match to TRBD2 covers 11 bases. This CDR3 is 16 amino acids long. Losses at the gene ends were 6 bases for V and 6 bases for J; bases not matched to a gene: 11. Germline CDR1 and CDR2: KGHSH and LQKENI. This chain's CDR3 is CASSQGTSGAWDTQYF. The DNA for the CDR3 is TGTGCCAGCTCCCAAGGGACTAGCGGTGCTTGGGATACGCAGTATTTT.

In this sample, this clone turned up once. CDR3 nucleotides: TGTGCCAGCAGTGACCGGACAGGGGGAGGTCAGCCCCAGCATTTT. Protein sequence: CASSDRTGGGQPQHF. The chain has TRBV2 and TRBJ1-5, with TRBD1 matching 10 bases. The CDR3 extends over 15 amino acids. Looked up from germline, CDR1 is SNHLY and CDR2 is FYNNEI. J was trimmed by 6 bases and V by 3 bases; bases with no gene match: 5.

The chain combines TRBV12-5 with TRBJ2-7; no firm D call. This CDR3 has 15 residues. Germline CDR1 and CDR2: LGHNT and FRNRAP. V lost 3 bases, J lost 3 bases, and 15 bases lay in between. The CDR3 here is CASGFPAGYYYEQYF. The CDR3 DNA reads TGTGCTAGTGGTTTTCCGGCAGGTTATTACTACGAGCAGTACTTC.

V usage is TRBV5-1 and J usage is TRBJ2-6; D may be TRBD2 (7 bases). Germline CDR1 is SGHRS and CDR2 is YFSETQ. Trimming removed 4 bases from V and 0 bases from J, with 20 bases in between. This CDR3 region has 19 residues. CDR3 region: CASSTAGALPYSGANVLTF. The DNA of the CDR3 is TGCGCCAGCAGCACGGCGGGGGCCCTACCTTACTCTGGGGCCAACGTCCTGACTTTC.

The genes are TRBV2 and TRBJ1-6; 8 positions match TRBD1. CDR1 and CDR2 (germline): SNHLY, FYNNEI. V shed 6 bases and J 6 bases; nucleotides not matched to a gene: 4. The CDR3 spans 14 residues. CDR3 coding DNA: TGTGCCAGCAGCCCAGGGGGCTCTAATTCACCCCTCCACTTT. Amino acid sequence: CASSPGGSNSPLHF. Full variable domain (missing parts from reference TRBV2 and TRBJ1-6): EPEVTQTPSHQVTQMGQEVILRCVPISNHLYFYWYRQILGQKVEFLVSFYNNEISEKSEIFDDQFSVERPDGSNFTLKIRSTKLEDSAMYFCASSPGGSNSPLHFGNGTRLTVT.

V and J are TRBV19 and TRBJ1-1; D remains unclear. CDR1 is LNHDA and CDR2 is SQIVND in the germline V gene (reference sequence). With 7 bases removed from V and 3 bases from J, the gap between germline ends came to 15 bases. The CDR3 has 14 amino acids. The CDR3 sequence: CASISRRLDTEAFF. Written as DNA, the CDR3 is TGTGCCAGTATTAGTCGGCGGCTGGACACTGAAGCTTTCTTT. The variable domain in full, with the rest retrieved from reference TRBV19 and TRBJ1-1, is DGGITQSPKYLFRKEGQNVTLSCEQNLNHDAMYWYRQDPGQGLRLIYYSQIVNDFQKGDIAEGYSVSREKKESFPLTVTSAQKNPTAFYLCASISRRLDTEAFFGQGTRLTVV.

The count of this clone is one. The gene calls are TRBV27 and TRBJ2-7; the D gene is possibly TRBD2 (6 bases). V lost 0 bases and J lost 6, with 9 bases in between. From germline, CDR1 is MNHEY and CDR2 SMNVEV (reference sequence). CDR3 length equals 13 residues. The CDR3 coding sequence is TGTGCCAGCAGTTTATCCGGGAGCGCCGAGCAGTACTTC. This encodes CASSLSGSAEQYF.